One and the same sample provided the 9 T cell receptor beta chains below, sequenced in a study of blood T cell repertoires in COVID-19 (dated by TCRdb to the early 2020s). The library came from the immunoSEQ multiplex PCR assay. The table comes from immuneACCESS by way of TCRdb, which keeps in-frame sequences with V and J called. Part of the clones is missing from these tables; in studies checked, under half for an unresolved V gene and the rest for unknown reasons. A total of about 200,000 clones appear in this sample, 83% of them only once. Together, the top ten hold approximately 5% of the sample. The sequencing sample was made of PBMCs or T cells enriched from blood (not recorded which). Source of these receptors: a woman in her 50s who had been exposed to COVID-19.

This chain connects TRBV29-1 to TRBJ1-3; 7 bases line up with TRBD1. Trimming at V came to 4 bases and at J to 4 bases, leaving 1 base not matched to a gene. CDR1 SQVTM and CDR2 ANQGSEA come from the germline V gene. The CDR3 totals 12 residues. CDR3 amino acids: CSVVDRGNTIYF. As DNA, the CDR3 is TGCAGCGTTGTGGACAGGGGAAACACCATATATTTT. The whole variable domain, filled in from reference TRBV29-1 and TRBJ1-3, reads SAVISQKPSRDICQRGTSLTIQCQVDSQVTMMFWYRQQPGQSLTLIATANQGSEATYESGFVIDKFPISRPNLTFSTLTVSNMSPEDSSIYLCSVVDRGNTIYFGEGSWLTVV.

The chain's CDR3 is CASGQGNQPQHF. CDR3 bases: TGTGCCAGCGGACAGGGGAACCAGCCCCAGCATTTT. The V and J genes are TRBV3-1 (or the pseudogene TRBV3-2) and TRBJ1-5; the match to TRBD1 covers 9 bases. Germline V gene data show CDR1 as LGHDT and CDR2 as YNNKEL (reference sequence). V was pared by 8 bases and J by 7 bases, with 3 bases of the junction left unmatched. CDR3 size: 12 residues.

This chain uses TRBV25-1 with TRBJ1-1, with D possibly being TRBD1 (5 bases). The V gene's germline CDR1 is MGHDK and CDR2 SYGVNS. The CDR3 sequence is 14 residues long. The V end was cut by 2 bases, the J end by 1 base, with 8 bases between. CDR3 loop: CASSETDKNTEAFF. Here the CDR3 DNA reads TGTGCCAGCAGTGAAACGGACAAGAACACTGAAGCTTTCTTT.

The V gene is TRBV9, the J gene TRBJ2-3; D is unresolved. The CDR3 consists of 13 residues. Germline V gives CDR1 SGDLS, CDR2 YYNGEE. With 0 bases removed from V and 4 bases from J, the gap between germline ends came to 6 bases. The CDR3 nucleotides read TGTGCCAGCAGCGTAGGTATTCCAGATACGCAGTATTTT. It yields the protein CASSVGIPDTQYF.

The rearrangement links TRBV20-1 to TRBJ1-4; D unclear. V dropped 4 bases and J dropped 10 bases, with 7 bases sitting between them. The germline CDR1 and CDR2 sequences are DFQATT and SNEGSKA (reference sequence). This CDR3 is 10 amino acids long. CDR3: CSAKGVKLFF. CDR3 coding DNA: TGCAGTGCTAAGGGAGTAAAACTGTTTTTT.

The chain has TRBV7-2 and TRBJ2-3; 9 bases agree with TRBD2. Germline CDR1 is SGHTA and CDR2 is FQGNSA. The CDR3 consists of 15 residues. The V gene end was trimmed by 5 bases and the J gene end by 4 bases; junction bases not matched to a gene: 7. In nucleotides, the CDR3 is TGTGCCAGCAGCCCCCGGGAGCGGGGGGCAGATACGCAGTATTTT. Protein product: CASSPRERGADTQYF.

The chain is built from TRBV5-1 and TRBJ2-3; the match to TRBD2 covers 8 bases. The V gene end was trimmed by 4 bases and the J gene end by 1 base; junction bases not matched to a gene: 14. Germline V gene lookup returns CDR1 SGHRS and CDR2 YFSETQ. The CDR3 is 18 residues long. This CDR3 reads CASSNPTSGTRGTDTQYF. CDR3 nucleotides: TGCGCCAGCAGCAATCCAACATCAGGGACTAGGGGCACAGATACGCAGTATTTT. The entire variable domain, with the rest obtained from reference TRBV5-1 and TRBJ2-3, is as follows: KAGVTQTPRYLIKTRGQQVTLSCSPISGHRSVSWYQQTPGQGLQFLFEYFSETQRNKGNFPGRFSGRQFSNSRSEMNVSTLELGDSALYLCASSNPTSGTRGTDTQYFGPGTRLTVL.

This chain joins TRBV5-1 and TRBJ1-1; D not resolved. The CDR3 totals 16 residues. Per the germline V gene, CDR1 is SGHRS and CDR2 is YFSETQ. V lost 4 bases and J lost 0, with 16 bases in between. The CDR3 nucleotides read TGCGCCAGCAGCCCCGCGGGTTTGGCGGTGAACACTGAAGCTTTCTTT. Residues: CASSPAGLAVNTEAFF.

The V gene is TRBV10-3, the J gene TRBJ1-6, with D maybe TRBD1 (6 bases). From germline, CDR1 is ENHRY and CDR2 SYGVKD. The CDR3 contains 15 residues. V gave up 11 bases and J gave up 1 base, with 15 bases separating them. Here the CDR3 reads CASGNRESYNSPLHF. CDR3 coding DNA: TGTGCCTCCGGGAACAGGGAGTCCTATAATTCACCCCTCCACTTT.